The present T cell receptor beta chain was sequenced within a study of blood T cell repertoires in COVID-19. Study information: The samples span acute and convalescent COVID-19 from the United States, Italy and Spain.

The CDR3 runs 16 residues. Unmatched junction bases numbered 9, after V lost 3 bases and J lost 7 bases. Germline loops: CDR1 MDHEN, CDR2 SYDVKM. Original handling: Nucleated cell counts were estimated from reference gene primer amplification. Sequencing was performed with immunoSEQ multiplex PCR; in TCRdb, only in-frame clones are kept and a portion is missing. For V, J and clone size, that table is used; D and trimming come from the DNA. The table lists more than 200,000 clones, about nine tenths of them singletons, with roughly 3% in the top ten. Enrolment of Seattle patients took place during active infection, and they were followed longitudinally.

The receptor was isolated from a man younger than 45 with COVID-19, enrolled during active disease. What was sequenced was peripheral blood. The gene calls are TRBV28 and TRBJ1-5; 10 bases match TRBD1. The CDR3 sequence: CASSFIDRGRRQPQHF. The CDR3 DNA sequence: TGTGCCAGCAGTTTTATTGACAGGGGGCGCCGACAGCCCCAGCATTTT.